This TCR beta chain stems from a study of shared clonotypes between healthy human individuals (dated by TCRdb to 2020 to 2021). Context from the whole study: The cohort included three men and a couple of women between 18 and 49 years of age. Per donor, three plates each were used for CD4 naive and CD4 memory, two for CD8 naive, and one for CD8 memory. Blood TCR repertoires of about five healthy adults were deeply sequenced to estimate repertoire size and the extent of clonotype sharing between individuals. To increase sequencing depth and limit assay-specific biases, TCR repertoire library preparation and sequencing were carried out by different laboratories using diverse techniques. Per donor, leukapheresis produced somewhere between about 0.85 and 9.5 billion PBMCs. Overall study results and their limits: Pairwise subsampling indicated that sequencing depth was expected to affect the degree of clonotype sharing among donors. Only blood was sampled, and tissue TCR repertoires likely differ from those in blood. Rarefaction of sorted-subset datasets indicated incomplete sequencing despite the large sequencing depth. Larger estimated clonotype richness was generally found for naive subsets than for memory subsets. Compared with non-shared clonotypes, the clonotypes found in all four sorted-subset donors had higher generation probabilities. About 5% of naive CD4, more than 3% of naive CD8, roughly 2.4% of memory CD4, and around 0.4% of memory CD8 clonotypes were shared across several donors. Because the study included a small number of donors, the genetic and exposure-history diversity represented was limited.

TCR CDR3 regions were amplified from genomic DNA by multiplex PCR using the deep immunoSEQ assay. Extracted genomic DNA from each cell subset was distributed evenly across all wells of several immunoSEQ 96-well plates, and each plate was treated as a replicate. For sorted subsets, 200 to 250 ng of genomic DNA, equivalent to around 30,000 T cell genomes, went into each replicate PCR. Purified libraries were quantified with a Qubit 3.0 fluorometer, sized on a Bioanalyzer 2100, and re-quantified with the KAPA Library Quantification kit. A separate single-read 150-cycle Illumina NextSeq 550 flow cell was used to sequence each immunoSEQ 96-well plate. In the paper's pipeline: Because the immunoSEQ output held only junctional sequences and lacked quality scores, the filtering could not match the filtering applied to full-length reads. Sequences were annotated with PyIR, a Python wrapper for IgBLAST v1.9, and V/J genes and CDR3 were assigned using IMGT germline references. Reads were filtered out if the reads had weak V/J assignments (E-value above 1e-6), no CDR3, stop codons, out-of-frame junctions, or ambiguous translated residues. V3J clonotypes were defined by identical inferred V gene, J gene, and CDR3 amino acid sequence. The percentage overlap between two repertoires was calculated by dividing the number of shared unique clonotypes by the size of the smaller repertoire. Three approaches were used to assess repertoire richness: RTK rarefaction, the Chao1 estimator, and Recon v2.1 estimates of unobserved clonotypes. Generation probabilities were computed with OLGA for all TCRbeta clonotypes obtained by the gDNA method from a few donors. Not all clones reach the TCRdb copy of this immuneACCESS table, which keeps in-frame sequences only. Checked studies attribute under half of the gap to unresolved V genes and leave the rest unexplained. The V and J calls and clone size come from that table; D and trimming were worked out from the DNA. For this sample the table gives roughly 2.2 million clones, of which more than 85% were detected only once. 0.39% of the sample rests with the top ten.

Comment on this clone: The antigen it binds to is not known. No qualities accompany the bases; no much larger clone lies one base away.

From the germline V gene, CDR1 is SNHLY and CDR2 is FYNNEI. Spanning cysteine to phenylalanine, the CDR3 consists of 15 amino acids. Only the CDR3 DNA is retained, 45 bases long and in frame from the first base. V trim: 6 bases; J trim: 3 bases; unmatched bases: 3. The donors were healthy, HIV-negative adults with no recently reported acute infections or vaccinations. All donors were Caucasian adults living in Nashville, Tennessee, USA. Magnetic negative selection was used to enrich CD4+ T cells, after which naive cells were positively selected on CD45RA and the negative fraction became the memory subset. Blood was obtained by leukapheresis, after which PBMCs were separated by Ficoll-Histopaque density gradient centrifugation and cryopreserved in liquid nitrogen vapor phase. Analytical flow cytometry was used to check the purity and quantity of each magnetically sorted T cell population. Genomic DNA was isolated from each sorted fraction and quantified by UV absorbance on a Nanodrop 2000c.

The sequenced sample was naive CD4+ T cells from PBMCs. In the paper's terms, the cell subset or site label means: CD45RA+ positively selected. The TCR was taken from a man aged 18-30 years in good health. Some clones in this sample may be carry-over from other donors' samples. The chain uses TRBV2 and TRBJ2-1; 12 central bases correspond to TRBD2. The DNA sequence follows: TGTGCCAGCAGGGCACTAGCGGGAGGCTACAATGAGCAGTTCTTC. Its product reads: CASRALAGGYNEQFF.